This T cell receptor (beta chain) was obtained from a study of shared clonotypes between healthy human individuals (TCRdb year 2020). At the level of the whole study: Two women and a few men aged 18 to 49 years were included in the cohort. Each donor's leukapheresis produced roughly between about 0.9 and 9.5 billion PBMCs. Blood TCR repertoires of five healthy adults were deeply sequenced to estimate repertoire size and the extent of clonotype sharing between individuals. Per donor, three plates each were used for CD4 naive and CD4 memory, two for CD8 naive, and one for CD8 memory. Different laboratories and diverse techniques were used to prepare libraries and sequence TCR repertoires, to increase sequencing depth and limit assay-specific biases. What the research found in general, with its limitations: Compared with non-shared clonotypes, the clonotypes found in all four sorted-subset donors had higher generation probabilities. Larger estimated clonotype richness was generally found for naive subsets than for memory subsets. Pairwise subsampling led to the expectation that sequencing depth would affect the degree of clonotype sharing among donors. Sharing across a few donors was observed for roughly 5% of naive CD4, over 3% of naive CD8, 2% to 2.5% of memory CD4, and 0.4% of memory CD8 clonotypes. Sampling was restricted to blood, and TCR repertoires in tissues likely differ from the TCR repertoires found in blood. Even with the large sequencing depth, rarefaction of the sorted-subset datasets indicated that sequencing was incomplete. Because the study included only a small number of donors, the genetic and exposure-history diversity represented was limited.

The donors were healthy, HIV-negative adults who had no recently reported acute infections or vaccinations. Every donor was a Caucasian adult residing in Nashville, Tennessee, USA. CD4+ T cells were enriched by magnetic negative selection, after which naive cells were positively selected on CD45RA and the negative fraction was taken as the memory subset. Blood was collected by leukapheresis, and PBMCs were isolated by Ficoll-Histopaque density gradient centrifugation and then cryopreserved in liquid nitrogen vapor phase. Analytical flow cytometry was used to check the purity and quantity of each magnetically sorted T cell population. From each sorted fraction, genomic DNA was isolated and quantified by UV absorbance on a Nanodrop 2000c. Of note for this clone: Its cognate antigen has yet to be identified. No base-level quality is on record; no much larger clone is a single base apart.

The germline V gene gives CDR1 as SGHTA and CDR2 as FQGNSA. The CDR3 numbers 15 residues from cysteine through phenylalanine. The read is trimmed to its CDR3 DNA, 45 bases read in frame from base 1. The junction carries 11 bases between V and J, which are trimmed by 5 bases and 1 base respectively. TCR CDR3 regions were amplified from genomic DNA by multiplex PCR using the deep immunoSEQ assay. Extracted genomic DNA from each cell subset was distributed evenly across all wells of several immunoSEQ 96-well plates, and each plate was treated as a replicate. Each replicate PCR for sorted subsets received about 210 ng genomic DNA, equal to about 30,000 T cell genomes. Purified libraries were measured with a Qubit 3.0 fluorometer, size-checked on a Bioanalyzer 2100, and measured again with the KAPA Library Quantification kit. Every immunoSEQ 96-well plate was sequenced on a dedicated single-read 150-cycle Illumina NextSeq 550 flow cell. In the original analysis: The immunoSEQ output contained only junctional sequences without quality scores, so filtering could not match that applied to full-length reads. Sequences were annotated with PyIR, a Python wrapper for IgBLAST v1.9, using IMGT germline references to assign V/J genes and CDR3. Reads with weak V/J assignments (E-value above 1e-6), missing CDR3, stop codons, out-of-frame junctions, or ambiguous translated residues were removed. V3J clonotypes were defined as sequences sharing an identical inferred V gene, J gene, and CDR3 amino acid sequence. Percentage overlap between repertoires was calculated by dividing the number of shared unique clonotypes by the size of the smaller repertoire. RTK rarefaction, the Chao1 estimator, and Recon v2.1 estimates of unobserved clonotypes were used to assess repertoire richness. Generation probabilities were computed with OLGA for all TCRbeta clonotypes obtained by the gDNA method from four donors. Not all clones reach the TCRdb copy of this immuneACCESS table, which keeps in-frame sequences only. Checked studies attribute under half of the gap to unresolved V genes and leave the rest unexplained. V and J calls and clone size follow that table, whereas D and trimming were derived from the DNA. Recorded for this sample are hundreds of thousands of clones; 73% of them occurred a single time. The ten largest make up roughly 2% of the sample.

The chain is assembled from TRBV7-2 and TRBJ2-2, with TRBD1 perhaps the D gene, on 5 matching bases. The specimen sequenced was memory CD4+ T cells sorted from blood. Taken with the paper, the label for cell subset or site translates to: CD45RA-negative fraction. The sequence derives from a woman in her 30s in good health. The base sequence is TGTGCCAGCAGCCCTGGACAAAAGAACACCGGGGAGCTGTTTTTT. It is translated as CASSPGQKNTGELFF.